The TCR beta chain under discussion was sequenced for a study of T cells in Graves' hyperthyroidism and ophthalmopathy. Patients aged 18 to 65 with hyperthyroidism were newly diagnosed, with duration under 2 months. Whole-study findings and limits: It was a median about seven months before onset that the model predicted ophthalmopathy. Ophthalmopathy and stable hyperthyroidism were separated by a 13 V-J model.

The germline V gene encodes CDR1 MNHNS and CDR2 SASEGT. Trimming shortened V by 0 bases and J by 8 bases, and 9 bases separated the two germline ends. The CDR3 has 13 amino acids. This clonotype showed up many times. Its target is unknown. TCR beta CDR3 region amplification was performed from RNA transcripts. The HTBI primer set drove a first-round RT-PCR of the TCR CDR3. TCRdb used MiXCR to reprocess the multiplex PCR reads, holding one entry per CDR3 protein. In the table there are approximately 360,000 distinct CDR3 sequences, around 25% of which are singletons. The genes are TRBV6-1 and TRBJ2-3; D gene uncertain. This TCR came from a man between 45 and 60 years old with Graves' hyperthyroidism. Material for sequencing was blood. CDR3 in amino acids: CASSEAERGTQYF. CDR3 sequence (DNA): TGTGCCAGCAGTGAAGCGGAGCGAGGTACGCAGTATTTT.